One sample yielded the 22 T cell receptor beta chains listed below, sequenced in a study of shared clonotypes between healthy human individuals. Measured with immunoSEQ multiplex PCR; TCRdb has only the in-frame clones, and not every one. The sample lists roughly 2,300,000 clones, around 90% occurring once. Material for sequencing was naive CD4+ T cells from PBMCs. Subset in this sample: CD45RA+ positively selected. The receptor set was obtained from a man between 18 and 35 years old in good health. Some clones in this sample may be carry-over from other donors' samples.

The rearrangement joins TRBV5-1 to TRBJ2-3; D not resolved. Germline V gene data show CDR1 as SGHRS and CDR2 as YFSETQ. This CDR3 is 12 amino acids long. V was cut by 4 bases and J by 6 bases, with 9 bases left in between. Here the CDR3 reads CASSPNSDTQYF. CDR3 coding DNA: TGCGCCAGCAGCCCGAACTCCGATACGCAGTATTTT. Supplemented by reference TRBV5-1 and TRBJ2-3, the full variable domain reads KAGVTQTPRYLIKTRGQQVTLSCSPISGHRSVSWYQQTPGQGLQFLFEYFSETQRNKGNFPGRFSGRQFSNSRSEMNVSTLELGDSALYLCASSPNSDTQYFGPGTRLTVL.

This chain connects TRBV7-6 to TRBJ2-7; possible D gene TRBD1, 6 bases. Trimming left V 4 bases short and J 4 bases short, with 23 bases between. The CDR3 has 17 residues. Germline V gene sequence: CDR1 SGHVS, CDR2 FNYEAQ. CDR3 protein: CASSSRGKRAPGYEQYF. As DNA, the CDR3 is TGTGCCAGCAGCTCGAGGGGGAAGAGGGCCCCGGGGTACGAGCAGTACTTC. Supplemented by reference TRBV7-6 and TRBJ2-7, the full variable domain reads GAGVSQSPRYKVTKRGQDVALRCDPISGHVSLYWYRQALGQGPEFLTYFNYEAQQDKSGLPNDRFSAERPEGSISTLTIQRTEQRDSAMYRCASSSRGKRAPGYEQYFGPGTRLTVT.

This chain links TRBV7-2 with TRBJ2-5, with D possibly TRBD2 on 7 matching bases. In germline, CDR1 is SGHTA, CDR2 FQGNSA. The ends were cut back, 2 bases at V and 4 bases at J, with 17 bases in the middle. The CDR3 sequence is 16 residues long. This CDR3 is CASSLLGAGHGETQYF. CDR3 bases: TGTGCCAGCAGCTTATTGGGAGCGGGACATGGAGAGACCCAGTACTTC.

This chain uses TRBV6-1 with TRBJ2-5; no definite D call. Trimming left V 8 bases short and J 5 bases short, with 15 bases between. There are 13 residues in the CDR3. The germline V gene encodes CDR1 MNHNS and CDR2 SASEGT. The CDR3 sequence: CASAGYLRETQYF. CDR3 DNA sequence: TGTGCCAGCGCCGGTTATCTCAGGGAGACCCAGTACTTC.

The V gene is TRBV4-3, the J gene TRBJ2-1; D unresolved. Germline CDR1 is LGHNA and CDR2 is YSLEER. The ends were cut back, 4 bases at V and 6 bases at J, with 10 bases in the middle. The CDR3 is made up of 13 amino acids. In DNA, the CDR3 is TGCGCCAGCAGCCGCCTAGTCAGCAATGAGCAGTTCTTC. Amino acids: CASSRLVSNEQFF.

The chain carries TRBV6-1 and TRBJ1-5; D gene unclear. The germline CDR1 and CDR2 sequences are MNHNS and SASEGT. V was pared by 3 bases and J by 7 bases, with 10 bases between. The CDR3 loop spans 13 amino acids. CDR3 bases: TGTGCCAGCAGTGAGACAAGGAACCAGCCCCAGCATTTT. This encodes CASSETRNQPQHF.

Concerning this clone itself: The identical CDR3 is also encoded by other nucleotide sequences in the sample. The chain joins TRBV30 to TRBJ1-3, with D hard to call. Germline V lookup: CDR1 GTSNPN, CDR2 SVGIG (reference sequence). V was clipped by 0 bases and J by 4 bases, with 4 bases between them. The CDR3 is 12 amino acids. The chain's CDR3 is CAWSVRGNTIYF. CDR3 coding DNA: TGTGCCTGGAGTGTACGGGGAAACACCATATATTTT.

This chain uses TRBV4-1 with TRBJ2-3; D is possibly TRBD1 (6 bases). This CDR3 has 13 amino acids. Trimming shortened V by 10 bases and J by 6 bases, and 17 bases separated the two germline ends. Per the germline V gene, CDR1 is MGHRA and CDR2 is YSYEKL. The CDR3 loop is CATGTFRPDTQYF. The CDR3 DNA reads as TGCGCCACCGGGACATTCCGGCCGGATACGCAGTATTTT.

This chain connects TRBV18 to TRBJ2-7; 10 bases map to TRBD1. CDR1 is KGHSH, CDR2 LQKENI, per germline. The CDR3 contains 14 residues. The J segment lost 6 bases and the V segment lost 3 bases, leaving 5 bases of the junction unmatched. This CDR3 is CASSPPGTGVEQYF. The CDR3 coding sequence is TGTGCCAGCTCACCTCCCGGGACAGGGGTCGAGCAGTACTTC.

J is TRBJ1-1 and V is TRBV6-5; unclear D gene. The CDR3 spans 14 residues. Germline CDR1 and CDR2: MNHEY and SVGAGI. The ends were cut back, 2 bases at V and 0 bases at J, with 7 bases in the middle. The CDR3 nucleotides read TGTGCCAGCAGTTACGACGGGTTGAACACTGAAGCTTTCTTT. Translated, it gives CASSYDGLNTEAFF.

V and J are TRBV18 and TRBJ1-2; D gene ambiguous. This CDR3 has 16 amino acids. Per germline, CDR1 KGHSH and CDR2 LQKENI. The V gene lost 3 bases and the J gene lost 0 bases, with 14 bases spanning the gap. The DNA of the CDR3 is TGTGCCAGCTCACCTCTTTCGGGAAGGACTAACTATGGCTACACCTTC. Its protein product is CASSPLSGRTNYGYTF.

The rearrangement links TRBV19 to TRBJ1-2; D is unclear. Germline CDR1 and CDR2: LNHDA and SQIVND (reference sequence). The CDR3 runs to 15 residues. V was clipped by 8 bases and J by 3 bases, with 19 bases between them. CDR3 amino acids: CASPLSWGVDYGYTF. In nucleotides, the CDR3 is TGTGCCAGTCCTCTTTCTTGGGGAGTGGACTATGGCTACACCTTC.

The V gene is TRBV5-4, the J gene TRBJ2-3; 10 bases match TRBD2. Germline CDR1 reads SGHNT; CDR2 reads YYREEE (reference sequence). The CDR3 is 17 residues long. The V segment lost 4 bases and the J segment 0 bases; nucleotides outside the gene matches: 8. The CDR3 protein is CASSPSSGGSSTDTQYF. DNA of the CDR3: TGTGCCAGCAGCCCCTCTAGCGGGGGTTCTAGCACAGATACGCAGTATTTT.

The V gene is TRBV28, the J gene TRBJ1-2, with 7 bases aligning to TRBD1. This CDR3 contains 16 residues. Germline V gene sequence: CDR1 MDHEN, CDR2 SYDVKM. After removal of 7 bases from V and 5 bases from J, the junction contained 16 bases not matched to a gene. CDR3 in amino acids: CASIPVTGVLEYGYTF. CDR3 in DNA: TGTGCCAGCATTCCGGTAACAGGGGTTTTAGAGTATGGCTACACCTTC.

This chain's CDR3 is CASSPSRGNNQPQHF. CDR3 sequence (DNA): TGTGCCAGCAGCCCCTCTCGGGGGAACAATCAGCCCCAGCATTTT. The chain recombines TRBV7-8 with TRBJ1-5; D may be TRBD1 (5 bases). The germline V and J ends were trimmed by 5 bases and 3 bases, with 14 bases remaining between them. Germline values: CDR1 SGHVS, CDR2 FQNEAQ. The CDR3 length is 15 residues.

The gene calls are TRBV19 and TRBJ2-2; D might be TRBD2 (6 bases). The CDR3 has 16 residues. V dropped 2 bases and J dropped 3 bases, with 13 bases sitting between them. CDR1 LNHDA and CDR2 SQIVND come from the germline V gene (reference sequence). CDR3 sequence reads: CASSIRFGRDTGELFF. In DNA form, the CDR3 reads TGTGCCAGTAGTATAAGATTCGGGAGAGACACCGGGGAGCTGTTTTTT.

The rearrangement joins TRBV5-1 to TRBJ1-5; no clear D. The CDR3 covers 13 residues. Germline V gene sequence: CDR1 SGHRS, CDR2 YFSETQ. V was clipped by 4 bases and J by 5 bases, with 10 bases between them. The CDR3 bases are TGCGCCAGCAGCCAAGACTCGGATCAGCCCCAGCATTTT. As protein: CASSQDSDQPQHF. Using reference TRBV5-1 and TRBJ1-5 for the parts outside the CDR3, the full variable domain is KAGVTQTPRYLIKTRGQQVTLSCSPISGHRSVSWYQQTPGQGLQFLFEYFSETQRNKGNFPGRFSGRQFSNSRSEMNVSTLELGDSALYLCASSQDSDQPQHFGDGTRLSIL.

CDR3: CASSLPGQEGNTIYF. CDR3 in DNA: TGTGCCAGCAGCCTACCGGGACAGGAGGGAAACACCATATATTTT. This chain uses TRBV5-4 with TRBJ1-3; 8 positions agree with TRBD1. This CDR3 is built from 15 residues. V dropped 4 bases and J dropped 4; count of bases not matched to a gene: 7. Germline V gives CDR1 SGHNT, CDR2 YYREEE (reference sequence).

The chain has TRBV6-1 and TRBJ2-2; D not certain. The germline gives CDR1 MNHNS, CDR2 SASEGT. Trimming removed 6 bases at V and 1 base at J, with 3 bases between. The CDR3 is made up of 12 amino acids. Here the CDR3 DNA reads TGTGCCAGCAGACAGAACACCGGGGAGCTGTTTTTT. This codes for CASRQNTGELFF.

The chain couples TRBV28 to TRBJ1-1, with D perhaps matching TRBD1 (5 bases). The CDR3 runs 12 residues. Trimming cost V 11 bases and J 4 bases, with 14 bases left between them. The germline V gene encodes CDR1 MDHEN and CDR2 SYDVKM. The CDR3 loop is CAGGRPLTEAFF. CDR3 DNA: TGTGCCGGGGGTCGGCCGCTCACTGAAGCTTTCTTT.

The chain uses TRBV7-3 and TRBJ1-2, with D tentatively TRBD1 (6 bases). Trimming stripped 0 bases from V and 3 bases from J, with 8 bases between. CDR3 length equals 14 residues. Germline assignment: CDR1 SGHTA and CDR2 FQGTGA. The CDR3 region is CASSLTGADYGYTF. The CDR3, as DNA: TGTGCCAGCAGCTTAACGGGGGCTGACTATGGCTACACCTTC.

In this sample, this clone turned up a few times. Different DNA sequences within this sample yield the same CDR3. In nucleotides, the CDR3 is TGTGCCAGCAGTTTAAGGGATGAGCAGTTCTTC. Its translation: CASSLRDEQFF. The chain recombines TRBV28 with TRBJ2-1; D unresolved. The CDR3 is 11 residues long. Germline loops: CDR1 MDHEN, CDR2 SYDVKM. The V gene lost 2 bases and the J gene lost 8 bases, with 4 bases spanning the gap.